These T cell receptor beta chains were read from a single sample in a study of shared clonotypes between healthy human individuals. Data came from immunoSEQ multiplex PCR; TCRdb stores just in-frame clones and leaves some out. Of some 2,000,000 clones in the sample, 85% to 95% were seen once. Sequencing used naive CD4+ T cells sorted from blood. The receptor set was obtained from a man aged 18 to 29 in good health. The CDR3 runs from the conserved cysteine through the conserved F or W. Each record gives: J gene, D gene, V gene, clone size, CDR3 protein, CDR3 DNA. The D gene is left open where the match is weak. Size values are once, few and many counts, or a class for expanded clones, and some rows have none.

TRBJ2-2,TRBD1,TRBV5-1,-,CASSSRTGYTGELFF,TGCGCCAGCAGTTCAAGGACAGGATACACCGGGGAGCTGTTTTTT
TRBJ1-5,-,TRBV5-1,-,CASSPRVVSNQPQHF,TGCGCCAGCAGCCCCAGGGTCGTTAGCAATCAGCCCCAGCATTTT
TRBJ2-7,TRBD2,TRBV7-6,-,CASSLASGGYEQYF,TGTGCCAGCAGCTTAGCGTCGGGGGGCTACGAGCAGTACTTC
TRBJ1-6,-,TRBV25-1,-,CASSRPLEYYNSPLHF,TGTGCCAGCAGTCGCCCCCTGGAGTACTATAATTCACCCCTCCACTTT
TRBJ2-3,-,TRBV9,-,CASSADLTDTQYF,TGTGCCAGCAGCGCGGACTTGACAGATACGCAGTATTTT
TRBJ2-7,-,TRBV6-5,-,CASSYSPQGSYEQYF,TGTGCCAGCAGTTACAGCCCACAGGGTTCCTACGAGCAGTACTTC
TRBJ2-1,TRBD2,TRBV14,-,CASSQETSGTTPGLKDEQFF,TGTGCCAGCAGCCAAGAAACTTCAGGGACTACCCCGGGGTTAAAGGATGAGCAGTTCTTC
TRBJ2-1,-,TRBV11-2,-,CASSFPGRSSYNEQFF,TGTGCCAGCAGCTTTCCCGGACGGAGCTCCTACAATGAGCAGTTCTTC
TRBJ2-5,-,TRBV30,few,CAWTLGAETQYF,TGTGCCTGGACCTTGGGGGCTGAGACCCAGTACTTC
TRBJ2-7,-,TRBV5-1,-,CASSFPGTYEQYF,TGCGCCAGCAGCTTCCCAGGTACCTACGAGCAGTACTTC
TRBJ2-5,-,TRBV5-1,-,CASADGAIQETQYF,TGCGCCAGCGCCGATGGGGCCATCCAAGAGACCCAGTACTTC
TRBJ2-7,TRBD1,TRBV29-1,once,CSVVDRAYSYEQYF,TGCAGCGTGGTCGACAGGGCTTACTCCTACGAGCAGTACTTC
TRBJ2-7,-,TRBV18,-,CASSAVGVGDEQYF,TGTGCCAGCTCAGCCGTCGGGGTCGGAGACGAGCAGTACTTC
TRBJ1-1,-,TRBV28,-,CASSLDSLGAEAFF,TGTGCCAGCAGTTTGGATTCCCTGGGCGCTGAAGCTTTCTTT
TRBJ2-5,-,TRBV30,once,CAWSGQPPQETQYF,TGTGCCTGGAGTGGACAGCCACCCCAAGAGACCCAGTACTTC
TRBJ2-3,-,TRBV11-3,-,CASSFRPQDTQYF,TGTGCCAGCAGCTTTCGGCCACAGGATACGCAGTATTTT
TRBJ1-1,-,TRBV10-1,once,CASSESGRDEAFF,TGCGCCAGCAGTGAGTCGGGAAGGGATGAAGCTTTCTTT
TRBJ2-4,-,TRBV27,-,CASSPIGGVAKNIQYF,TGTGCCAGCAGTCCTATTGGAGGGGTGGCCAAAAACATTCAGTACTTC
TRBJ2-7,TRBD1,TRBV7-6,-,CASSKGTGDWYF,TGTGCCAGCAGCAAAGGGACAGGAGATTGGTACTTC
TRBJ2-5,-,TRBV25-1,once,CASSDAVRRETQYF,TGTGCCAGCAGTGATGCGGTTAGGCGAGAGACCCAGTACTTC
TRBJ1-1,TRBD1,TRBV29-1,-,CSVDRTGLNTEAFF,TGCAGCGTCGACCGGACAGGGCTGAACACTGAAGCTTTCTTT
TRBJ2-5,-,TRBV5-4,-,CASSLSPPAQETQYF,TGTGCCAGCAGCTTGTCGCCCCCGGCCCAAGAGACCCAGTACTTC
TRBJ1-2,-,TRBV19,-,CASSPGLGGSYGYTF,TGTGCCAGTAGTCCAGGACTGGGAGGTTCGTATGGCTACACCTTC
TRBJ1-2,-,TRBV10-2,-,CASSAQISVGGYGYTF,TGCGCCAGCAGTGCCCAAATCTCGGTGGGAGGATATGGCTACACCTTC
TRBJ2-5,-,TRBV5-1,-,CASSSEGGSQETQYF,TGCGCCAGCAGCTCGGAGGGGGGATCTCAAGAGACCCAGTACTTC
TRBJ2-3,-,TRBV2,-,CASSVLITDTQYF,TGTGCCAGCAGTGTTTTGATTACGGATACGCAGTATTTT
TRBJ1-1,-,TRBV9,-,CASSVVPDLNTEAFF,TGTGCCAGCAGCGTAGTACCGGACCTGAACACTGAAGCTTTCTTT
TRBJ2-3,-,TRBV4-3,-,CASSQDVVPTDTQYF,TGCGCCAGCAGCCAAGACGTCGTCCCCACAGATACGCAGTATTTT
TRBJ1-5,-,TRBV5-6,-,CASSSGMNSNQPQHF,TGTGCCAGCAGCTCCGGGATGAATAGCAATCAGCCCCAGCATTTT
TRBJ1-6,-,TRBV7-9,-,CASSLRQSSPLHF,TGTGCCAGCAGCTTGCGACAGTCATCACCCCTCCACTTT
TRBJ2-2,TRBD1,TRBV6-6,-,CASSYRTGTTGELFF,TGTGCCAGCAGTTACAGGACAGGGACCACCGGGGAGCTGTTTTTT
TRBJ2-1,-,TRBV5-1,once,CASSSGLYNEQFF,TGCGCCAGCAGCTCAGGACTGTACAATGAGCAGTTCTTC
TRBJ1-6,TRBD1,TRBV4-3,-,CASSQGTGNSPLHF,TGCGCCAGCAGCCAAGGGACAGGGAATTCACCCCTCCACTTT
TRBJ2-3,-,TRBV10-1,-,CAGQTMGPDTQYF,TGCGCCGGACAGACCATGGGGCCAGATACGCAGTATTTT
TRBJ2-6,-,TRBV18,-,CASSQLPTHSSGANVLTF,TGTGCCAGCTCCCAACTACCAACTCATAGCTCTGGGGCCAACGTCCTGACTTTC
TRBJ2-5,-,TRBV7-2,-,CASSLYPPPGTQYF,TGTGCCAGCAGCTTATACCCCCCCCCAGGGACCCAGTACTTC
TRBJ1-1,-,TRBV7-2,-,CASSRPASEAFF,TGTGCCAGCAGCCGGCCGGCAAGCGAAGCTTTCTTT
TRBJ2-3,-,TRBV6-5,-,CASSYEAAFRDTQYF,TGTGCCAGCAGTTACGAGGCAGCATTTCGAGATACGCAGTATTTT
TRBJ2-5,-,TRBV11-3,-,CASSPGGLETQYF,TGTGCCAGCAGCCCGGGGGGCTTAGAGACCCAGTACTTC
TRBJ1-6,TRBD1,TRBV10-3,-,CAISVGQGPIDSPLHF,TGTGCCATCAGTGTCGGACAGGGGCCCATTGATTCACCCCTCCACTTT
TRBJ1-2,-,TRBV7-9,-,CASSLSNYGYTF,TGTGCCAGCAGCTTGTCTAACTATGGCTACACCTTC
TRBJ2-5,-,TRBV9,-,CASSYGALGETQYF,TGTGCCAGCAGTTATGGGGCGTTGGGGGAGACCCAGTACTTC
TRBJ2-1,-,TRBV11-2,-,CASSRDWSSYNEQFF,TGTGCCAGCAGCCGGGACTGGAGCTCCTACAATGAGCAGTTCTTC
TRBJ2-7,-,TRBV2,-,CAARLGNYYEQYF,TGTGCCGCTCGGCTGGGTAACTACTACGAGCAGTACTTC
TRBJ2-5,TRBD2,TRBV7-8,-,CASSTYSGGTQETQYF,TGTGCCAGCAGCACCTATAGCGGGGGTACACAAGAGACCCAGTACTTC
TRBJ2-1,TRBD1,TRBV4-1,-,CASSQPGQGIKGQFF,TGCGCCAGCAGCCAACCGGGACAGGGTATCAAGGGGCAGTTCTTC
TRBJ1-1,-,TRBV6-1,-,CASSELAGLNTEAFF,TGTGCCAGCAGTGAACTGGCAGGGCTGAACACTGAAGCTTTCTTT